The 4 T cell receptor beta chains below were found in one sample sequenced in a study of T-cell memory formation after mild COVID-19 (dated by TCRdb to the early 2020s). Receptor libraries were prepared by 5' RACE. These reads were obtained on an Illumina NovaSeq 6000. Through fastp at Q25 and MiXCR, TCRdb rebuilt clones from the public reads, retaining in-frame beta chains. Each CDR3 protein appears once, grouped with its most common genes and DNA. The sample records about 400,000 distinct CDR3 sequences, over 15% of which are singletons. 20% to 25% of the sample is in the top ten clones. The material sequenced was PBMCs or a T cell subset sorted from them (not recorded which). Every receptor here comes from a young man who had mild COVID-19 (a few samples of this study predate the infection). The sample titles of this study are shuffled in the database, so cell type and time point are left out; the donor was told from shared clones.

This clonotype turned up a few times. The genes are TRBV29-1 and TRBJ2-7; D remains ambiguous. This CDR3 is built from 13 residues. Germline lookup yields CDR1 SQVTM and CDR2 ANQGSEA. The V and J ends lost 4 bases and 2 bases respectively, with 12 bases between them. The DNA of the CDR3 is TGCAGCGTTGGCCCGGGCCACACCTACGAGCAGTACGTC. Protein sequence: CSVGPGHTYEQYV.

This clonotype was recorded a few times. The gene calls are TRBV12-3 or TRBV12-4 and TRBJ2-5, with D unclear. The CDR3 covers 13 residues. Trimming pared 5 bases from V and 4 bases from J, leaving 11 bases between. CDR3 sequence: CASSALRAETQYF. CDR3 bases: TGTGCCAGCAGTGCCTTACGGGCAGAGACCCAGTACTTC.

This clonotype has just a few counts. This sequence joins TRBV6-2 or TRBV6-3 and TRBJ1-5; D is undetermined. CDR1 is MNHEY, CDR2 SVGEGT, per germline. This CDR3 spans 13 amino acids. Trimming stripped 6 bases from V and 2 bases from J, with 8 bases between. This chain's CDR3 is CASRSRGNQPQHF. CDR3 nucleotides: TGTGCCAGCAGGAGCCGGGGCAATCAGCCCCAGCATTTT.

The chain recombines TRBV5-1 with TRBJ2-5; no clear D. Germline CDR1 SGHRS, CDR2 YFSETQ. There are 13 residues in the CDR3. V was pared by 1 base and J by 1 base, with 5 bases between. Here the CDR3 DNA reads TGCGCCAGCAGCTTGATTACCCAAGAGACCCAGTACTTC. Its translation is CASSLITQETQYF.